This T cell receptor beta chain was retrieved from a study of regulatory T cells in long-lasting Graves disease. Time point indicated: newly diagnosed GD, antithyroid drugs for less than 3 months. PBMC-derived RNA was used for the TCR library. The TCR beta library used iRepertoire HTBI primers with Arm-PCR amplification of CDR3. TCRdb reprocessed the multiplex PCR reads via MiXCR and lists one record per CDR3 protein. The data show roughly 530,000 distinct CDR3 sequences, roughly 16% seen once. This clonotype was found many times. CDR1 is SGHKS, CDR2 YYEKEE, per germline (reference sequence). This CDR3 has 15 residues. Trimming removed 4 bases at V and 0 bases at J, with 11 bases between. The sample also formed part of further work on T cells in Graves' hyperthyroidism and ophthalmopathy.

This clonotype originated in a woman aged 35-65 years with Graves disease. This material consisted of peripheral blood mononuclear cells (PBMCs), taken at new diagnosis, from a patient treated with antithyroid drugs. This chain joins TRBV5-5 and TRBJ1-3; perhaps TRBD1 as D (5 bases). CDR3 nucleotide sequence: TGTGCCAGCAGCCTGGACACAAGCTCTGGAAACACCATATATTTT. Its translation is CASSLDTSSGNTIYF.